The 3 T cell receptor beta chains presented below share a single source sample, sequenced in a study of blood T cell repertoires in COVID-19. Sequencing was performed with immunoSEQ multiplex PCR; in TCRdb, only in-frame clones are kept and a portion is missing. The sample lists about 59,000 clones, over 70% seen once, with around 18% in the top ten. The sequenced sample was peripheral blood. These receptors originate from a woman aged 50 to 65 with active or convalescent COVID-19.

This chain links TRBV3-1 (or the pseudogene TRBV3-2) with TRBJ2-2; TRBD1 aligns across 8 bases. Germline trimming cut 5 bases from V and 7 bases from J; bases unmatched to any gene: 3. The germline CDR1 and CDR2 sequences are LGHDT and YNNKEL (reference sequence). The CDR3 has 13 amino acids. CDR3 coding DNA: TGTGCCAGCAGCGGACAGGGCGGCGGGGAGCTGTTTTTT. Translation: CASSGQGGGELFF.

This sequence joins TRBV27 and TRBJ2-7; a weak D match, TRBD1 (5 bases). Germline CDR1 and CDR2: MNHEY and SMNVEV (reference sequence). V was trimmed by 2 bases and J by 5 bases, leaving 13 bases between them. CDR3 length: 14 residues. The DNA for the CDR3 is TGTGCCAGCAGTTTAAATCCAGGGTACCACGAGCAGTACTTC. Translation gives CASSLNPGYHEQYF.

The rearrangement links TRBV2 to TRBJ2-5; D not resolved. The CDR3 has 13 residues. V lost 4 bases to trimming and J lost 0 bases, with 6 bases between them. The V gene's germline CDR1 is SNHLY and CDR2 FYNNEI. CDR3 nucleotides: TGTGCCAGCAGTGGATCAGACCAAGAGACCCAGTACTTC. Protein sequence: CASSGSDQETQYF.